The 23 T cell receptor beta chains listed next were all sequenced from one sample in a study of blood T cells in healthy people across ages. Alongside a J-beta primer mix, a sample-barcoded 5' primer served in a second PCR lasting about 7 to 12 cycles. TCRdb itself ran the 5' RACE reads through MiXCR, one entry per CDR3 protein. The repertoire holds fewer than 750,000 distinct CDR3 sequences, about 45% seen once, with 20% to 25% in the top ten. Source material: blood. Source of these receptors: an elderly man in good health.

This sequence joins TRBV7-2 and TRBJ1-2, with TRBD1 as a possible D gene (5 bases). The CDR3 has 15 residues. Between the trimmed V and J ends, which lost 5 bases and 3 bases, there was a span of 16 bases. Per germline, CDR1 SGHTA and CDR2 FQGNSA. The CDR3 DNA follows: TGTGCCAGCAGCCCGCGGGGGGAGGTTTACTATGGCTACACCTTC. This codes for CASSPRGEVYYGYTF.

The rearrangement uses TRBV4-3 and TRBJ1-6; a possible D gene is TRBD1 (5 bases). This CDR3 has 15 residues. V was trimmed by 2 bases and J by 8 bases, leaving 13 bases between them. CDR1 and CDR2 (germline): LGHNA, YSLEER. CDR3 nucleotides: TGCGCCAGCAGCCAACTGAGCCAGGGTGATTCACCCCTCCACTTT. Translation: CASSQLSQGDSPLHF.

The genes are TRBV2 and TRBJ2-7, with 8 bases identical to TRBD1. This CDR3 region has 13 residues. After removal of 7 bases from V and 3 bases from J, the junction contained 5 bases not matched to a gene. Germline CDR1 SNHLY, CDR2 FYNNEI. CDR3 sequence: CASNEGQVYEQYF. CDR3 sequence (DNA): TGTGCCAGCAATGAGGGACAGGTCTACGAGCAGTACTTC. Based on the CDR3 plus reference TRBV2 and TRBJ2-7, the full variable domain is EPEVTQTPSHQVTQMGQEVILRCVPISNHLYFYWYRQILGQKVEFLVSFYNNEISEKSEIFDDQFSVERPDGSNFTLKIRSTKLEDSAMYFCASNEGQVYEQYFGPGTRLTVT.

A note on this clonotype: A single base separates this from a much larger clone, so it may be a read error. The rearrangement links TRBV6-6 to TRBJ1-1; TRBD1 might be the D (5 bases). Trimming shortened V by 0 bases and J by 5 bases, and 13 bases separated the two germline ends. This CDR3 spans 15 amino acids. Per the germline V gene, CDR1 is MNHNY and CDR2 is SVGAGI (reference sequence). In DNA, the CDR3 is TGTGCCAGCAGTTACTCCCCGGGGGAATGGACTGAAGCTTTCTTT. Protein: CASSYSPGEWTEAFF.

The chain employs TRBV14 and TRBJ2-7; D possibly matches TRBD1 or TRBD2 (5 bases each). V shed 3 bases and J shed 2 bases, with 11 bases lying between them. This CDR3 has 14 amino acids. Looked up from germline, CDR1 is SGHDN and CDR2 is FVKESK. CDR3 amino acids: CASSQRDDTYEQYF. The CDR3 DNA sequence: TGTGCCAGCAGCCAGAGGGACGATACCTACGAGCAGTACTTC.

The chain couples TRBV7-2 to TRBJ2-2; D call uncertain. V was trimmed by 4 bases and J by 2 bases, leaving 11 bases between them. CDR1 is SGHTA, CDR2 FQGNSA, per germline. The CDR3 spans 15 residues. The CDR3 sequence: CASSSIVINTGELFF. The CDR3 bases are TGTGCCAGCAGCTCAATAGTGATTAACACCGGGGAGCTGTTTTTT.

This clonotype was counted between two and nine times. This sequence joins TRBV20-1 and TRBJ1-2; the D is unclear. Germline loops: CDR1 DFQATT, CDR2 SNEGSKA (reference sequence). Deletions cut 6 bases from V and 4 bases from J, with 12 bases between. The CDR3 consists of 12 residues. The CDR3 is CSALWGGYGYTF. Written as DNA, the CDR3 is TGCAGTGCCCTGTGGGGTGGCTATGGCTACACCTTC.

CDR3 DNA: TGTGCCAGCAGACAGGACAGCCGGACGGGCTACACCTTC. Translated, it gives CASRQDSRTGYTF. The V call is TRBV3-1, the J call TRBJ1-2, with a possible D match to TRBD1 (6 bases). The CDR3 loop spans 13 amino acids. In germline, CDR1 is LGHDT, CDR2 YNNKEL (reference sequence). Deletions cut 6 bases from V and 8 bases from J, with 16 bases between.

The chain joins TRBV28 to TRBJ2-1; no clear D. This CDR3 contains 16 residues. V shed 6 bases and J shed 6 bases, with 21 bases lying between them. Germline V gives CDR1 MDHEN, CDR2 SYDVKM. The chain's CDR3 is CASRRRGREELNEQFF. DNA for the CDR3: TGTGCCAGCAGAAGGAGAGGACGTGAAGAGCTCAATGAGCAGTTCTTC.

In DNA, the CDR3 is TGTGCCAGCAGCGCCCGCAGGGAGGAGACCCAGTACTTC. This sequence encodes CASSARREETQYF. The genes are TRBV21-1 and TRBJ2-5; TRBD1 was called by the table and not checked on the DNA. TRBV21-1 is given as a pseudogene. This CDR3 is built from 13 residues.

Only a few counts were recorded for this clonotype. The V gene is TRBV11-2, the J gene TRBJ2-3, with 13 bases fitting TRBD2. Germline loops: CDR1 SGHAT, CDR2 FQNNGV. The V and J ends lost 1 base and 10 bases, in that order; junction bases with no gene match: 5. The CDR3 loop spans 15 amino acids. As DNA, the CDR3 is TGTGCCAGCAGCTTAGCACGGACTAGCGGGGGCTCGCAGTATTTT. This encodes CASSLARTSGGSQYF.

V and J are TRBV7-8 and TRBJ1-2; 9 bases agree with TRBD1. The CDR3 is 16 residues long. With 8 bases clipped from V and 6 bases from J, the junction kept 16 bases outside the gene matches. Germline CDR1 and CDR2: SGHVS and FQNEAQ. The CDR3 nucleotides read TGTGCCAGCTCCCCCCCCAGATTCTGGACAGGGGATGGCTACACCTTC. Encoded protein: CASSPPRFWTGDGYTF.

This clonotype was picked up one time. The chain employs TRBV29-1 and TRBJ1-2, with unresolved D. CDR3 length equals 13 residues. V shed 0 bases and J shed 7 bases, with 12 bases lying between them. Germline lookup yields CDR1 SQVTM and CDR2 ANQGSEA. The CDR3 sequence is CSVEDLRLGGYTF. CDR3 in DNA: TGCAGCGTTGAAGATCTCAGGCTGGGTGGCTACACCTTC.

The chain joins TRBV6-5 to TRBJ2-7; D may correspond to TRBD1 or TRBD2 (5 bases each). This CDR3 comprises 15 residues. The ends were cut back, 5 bases at V and 2 bases at J, with 16 bases in the middle. CDR1 and CDR2 from the germline V gene are MNHEY and SVGAGI. CDR3 sequence reads: CASSQTAVGAYEQYF. The CDR3 DNA reads as TGTGCCAGCAGTCAGACAGCCGTCGGGGCCTACGAGCAGTACTTC.

This clonotype appeared a few times. The chain's CDR3 is CASSTVGIADTQYF. The DNA for the CDR3 is TGTGCCAGCAGCACAGTTGGTATTGCAGATACGCAGTATTTT. This rearrangement joins TRBV7-2 to TRBJ2-3; D unresolved. Trimming stripped 5 bases from V and 4 bases from J, with 13 bases between. CDR1 and CDR2 from the germline V gene are SGHTA and FQGNSA. The CDR3 runs 14 residues.

This sequence joins TRBV18 and TRBJ2-2; D is perhaps TRBD1 or TRBD2 (5 bases each). The CDR3 length is 16 residues. The V end was cut by 6 bases, the J end by 4 bases, with 18 bases between. CDR1 and CDR2 from the germline V gene are KGHSH and LQKENI. CDR3: CASSPPGTAGTGELFF. DNA of the CDR3: TGTGCCAGCTCGCCTCCCGGGACCGCGGGCACCGGGGAGCTGTTTTTT.

V is TRBV27 and J is TRBJ2-7; TRBD1 might be the D (6 bases). The germline V gene has CDR1 MNHEY and CDR2 SMNVEV (reference sequence). This CDR3 is 13 amino acids long. Trimming removed 5 bases from V and 2 bases from J, with 10 bases in between. The CDR3 coding sequence is TGTGCCAGCAGTGTGGGGGCGGCCTACGAGCAGTACTTC. Amino acids: CASSVGAAYEQYF.

This clonotype was detected only a few times. The rearrangement links TRBV20-1 to TRBJ2-7; D is unresolved. Germline assignment: CDR1 DFQATT and CDR2 SNEGSKA (reference sequence). V shed 1 base and J shed 3 bases, with 10 bases lying between them. This CDR3 is built from 13 residues. The DNA of the CDR3 is TGCAGTGCTAGAGTAGGGCAGCGCTACGAGCAGTACTTC. Amino acids: CSARVGQRYEQYF.

The rearrangement links TRBV29-1 to TRBJ2-1; 10 nucleotides line up with TRBD2. V trimming: 6 bases; J trimming: 8 bases; junction bases outside the gene matches: 10. The CDR3 runs 14 residues. Germline V gene data show CDR1 as SQVTM and CDR2 as ANQGSEA. CDR3 loop: CSVSPSGGGDEQFF. In DNA form, the CDR3 reads TGCAGCGTCTCCCCTAGCGGGGGAGGGGATGAGCAGTTCTTC.

The rearrangement uses TRBV5-1 and TRBJ2-4, with 7 nucleotides matching TRBD1. The J call is doubtful: the DNA matches TRBJ2-7 better. The CDR3 is made up of 12 amino acids. The germline gives CDR1 SGHRS, CDR2 YFSETQ. This chain's CDR3 is CASREGAAEQYF. The CDR3 nucleotides are TGCGCCAGCAGAGAGGGGGCAGCCGAGCAGTACTTC.

J is TRBJ2-1 and V is TRBV9; 10 positions agree with TRBD2. CDR1 is SGDLS, CDR2 YYNGEE, per germline. The junction had 3 bases not matched to a gene; V was cut back by 0 bases and J by 6 bases. The CDR3 is 15 residues long. CDR3 amino acids: CASSVGASGSNEQFF. The CDR3 DNA sequence: TGTGCCAGCAGCGTAGGTGCTAGCGGGAGCAATGAGCAGTTCTTC.

Details on this clonotype: A much bigger clone sits one base away, suggesting this may be a read error. The chain joins TRBV6-6 to TRBJ2-5; either TRBD1 or TRBD2 may supply D (6 bases each). CDR3 length equals 14 residues. CDR1 and CDR2 from the germline V gene are MNHNY and SVGAGI (reference sequence). CDR3 DNA: TGTGTCAGCTCCCTAGGGGGGTACCAAGAGACCCAGTACTTC. Translated, it gives CVSSLGGYQETQYF.

The chain joins TRBV20-1 to TRBJ1-5; a weak D match, TRBD1 (6 bases). The V gene's germline CDR1 is DFQATT and CDR2 SNEGSKA (reference sequence). This CDR3 has 17 amino acids. V lost 1 base and J 0 bases, leaving 16 bases between the germline ends. CDR3 in amino acids: CSARVGGARGSNQPQHF. DNA of the CDR3: TGCAGTGCTAGAGTTGGAGGGGCCAGGGGTAGCAATCAGCCCCAGCATTTT.